Included here is one T cell receptor (beta chain) sequence, with context. The antigen this receptor binds is unknown. No base qualities exist here, and no much larger clone lies one base off it. The donors were healthy, HIV-negative adults who had no recently reported acute infections or vaccinations. Only Caucasian adults living in Nashville, Tennessee, USA were represented among the donors. CD4+ T cells were enriched through magnetic negative selection, after which naive cells were positively selected on CD45RA and the remaining negative fraction served as the memory subset. After blood collection by leukapheresis, PBMCs were isolated using Ficoll-Histopaque density gradient centrifugation and then cryopreserved in the vapor phase of liquid nitrogen. Analytical flow cytometry was used to check the purity and quantity of each magnetically sorted T cell population. Genomic DNA was isolated from every sorted fraction and measured by UV absorbance on a Nanodrop 2000c.

Using the deep immunoSEQ assay, multiplex PCR amplified TCR CDR3 regions from genomic DNA. For each cell subset, the extracted genomic DNA was distributed evenly across all wells of several immunoSEQ 96-well plates, and each plate served as one replicate. Each replicate PCR for sorted subsets received 150 to 250 ng genomic DNA, equal to 30,000 or so T cell genomes. Purified libraries were quantified with a Qubit 3.0 fluorometer, sized on a Bioanalyzer 2100, and re-quantified with the KAPA Library Quantification kit. Each immunoSEQ 96-well plate was sequenced on its own single-read 150-cycle Illumina NextSeq 550 flow cell. The authors' pipeline ran thus. Because only junctional sequences without quality scores were contained in the immunoSEQ output, filtering matching that applied to full-length reads could not be performed. To assign V/J genes and CDR3, sequences were annotated against IMGT germline references using PyIR, a Python wrapper for IgBLAST v1.9. Any read was removed if the V/J assignment was weak (E-value above 1e-6), the CDR3 was missing, or the read contained stop codons, out-of-frame junctions, or ambiguous translated residues. A V3J clonotype was defined by an identical inferred V gene, J gene, and CDR3 amino acid sequence. Percentage overlap between repertoires was computed as shared unique clonotypes divided by the size of the smaller repertoire. Richness of each repertoire was evaluated using RTK rarefaction, the Chao1 estimator, and Recon v2.1 estimates of unobserved clonotypes. For all TCRbeta clonotypes obtained by the gDNA method from a handful of donors, generation probabilities were computed with OLGA. Here the immuneACCESS table is served through TCRdb, limited to in-frame sequences with V and J called. Missing clones are a known gap in these copies; in checked studies unresolved V genes cover under half, and the rest lacks a known reason. V and J calls and clone size come straight from that table; D and trimming were deduced from the DNA. The sample table shows about 1.5 million clones, and around 97% are seen once. The biggest ten clones account for 1.2% of the sample.

These data come from a study of shared clonotypes between healthy human individuals (dated by TCRdb to 2018 to 2020). Context from the whole study: A couple of women and a few men aged 18 to 49 years were included in the cohort. To estimate repertoire size and how much clonotypes are shared between individuals, the study performed deep sequencing of blood TCR repertoires from 4 to 6 healthy adults. For each donor, CD4 naive and CD4 memory were each run on three plates, CD8 naive on two plates, and CD8 memory on one plate. Between about 0.85 and 8.9 billion PBMCs per donor were obtained by leukapheresis. Different laboratories and diverse techniques were used to prepare libraries and sequence TCR repertoires, to increase sequencing depth and limit assay-specific biases. Results and caveats for the whole study, not just this receptor: Compared with non-shared clonotypes, the clonotypes found in all four sorted-subset donors had higher generation probabilities. Larger estimated clonotype richness was generally found for naive subsets than for memory subsets. Pairwise subsampling indicated that sequencing depth was expected to affect the degree of clonotype sharing among donors. Sampling was restricted to blood, and TCR repertoires in tissue are likely to differ from TCR repertoires in blood. Sharing across a handful of donors was observed for approximately 5% of naive CD4, 3.5% of naive CD8, 2% to 2.5% of memory CD4, and around 0.42% of memory CD8 clonotypes. Because the study included a small number of donors, the genetic and exposure-history diversity represented was limited. Even with the large sequencing depth, rarefaction of the sorted-subset datasets indicated that sequencing was incomplete.

From the germline V gene (reference sequence), CDR1 is LNHDA and CDR2 is SQIVND. V is shortened by 4 bases, J by 4 bases, and the region joining them spans 5 bases. Measured from the cysteine to the phenylalanine, the CDR3 is 12 residues long. The entry retains the CDR3 DNA only, 36 bases that are in frame from base 1. The specimen was naive CD4+ T cells sorted from blood. The cell subset or site label of this sample denotes: CD45RA+ positively selected. This receptor was taken from a man aged 30 to 45 in good health. The chain is encoded by TRBV19 joined to TRBJ1-3, with an unclear D gene assignment. The nucleotides read TGTGCCAGTAGTAGTCACGGAAACACCATATATTTT. It specifies CASSSHGNTIYF.